Sequencing of this T cell receptor beta chain was carried out in a study of response to subunit inactivated influenza vaccine. Regarding the study as a whole: A suggestion made by the authors is that each seasonal influenza vaccination recruits few new T cells.

The junction had 5 bases not matched to a gene; V was cut back by 0 bases and J by 10 bases. The CDR3 runs to 14 residues. The germline CDR1 and CDR2 sequences are LNHNV and YYDKDF (reference sequence). Ten or more counts support this clonotype. What it binds is not known. TCRdb used MiXCR to reprocess the RT-PCR reads, holding one entry per CDR3 protein. The table records about 780,000 distinct CDR3 sequences, 18% of them present only once. The sequencing used PBMCs from blood, collected about 5 days after vaccination. This receptor was obtained from a man aged 45 to 65 who received an inactivated influenza vaccine. The chain links TRBV15 to TRBJ2-1; TRBD2 matches 8 bases. The CDR3 nucleotides are TGTGCCACCAGCAGAGAACGGGGGGGCCGCGAGCAGTTCTTC. Translation gives CATSRERGGREQFF.